The source of this TCR beta chain is a study of tumor-infiltrating lymphocytes in primary liver carcinoma. Study-wide background: The patients, men and women alike, were aged 30 to 69 years.

The template, 450 to 650 ng total RNA, yielded TCR beta cDNA made with a constant-region primer. Three rounds of nested multiplex PCR with slightly modified ARM-PCR produced TCR beta libraries. TCRdb reanalysed the multiplex PCR reads using MiXCR and keeps one entry per CDR3 protein. The table lists 310,000 or so distinct CDR3 sequences, less than 70% of them singletons, with under 8% in the top ten. This clonotype was recorded at least ten times. Extraction also yielded germline DNA, while blood RNA was obtained from unsorted whole blood. The receptor comes from a man in his forties with primary liver carcinoma and hepatitis B virus infection. The material sequenced was peripheral blood.

The DNA of the CDR3 is TGTGCCAGCAGCTTAGCGGGACTAGCGGAGACCCAGTACTTC. It is translated as CASSLAGLAETQYF. The chain recombines TRBV11-2 with TRBJ2-5; 10 nucleotides agree with TRBD2. Germline V gives CDR1 SGHAT, CDR2 FQNNGV. The CDR3 is 14 residues long. The junction had 1 base not matched to a gene; V was cut back by 1 base and J by 5 bases.